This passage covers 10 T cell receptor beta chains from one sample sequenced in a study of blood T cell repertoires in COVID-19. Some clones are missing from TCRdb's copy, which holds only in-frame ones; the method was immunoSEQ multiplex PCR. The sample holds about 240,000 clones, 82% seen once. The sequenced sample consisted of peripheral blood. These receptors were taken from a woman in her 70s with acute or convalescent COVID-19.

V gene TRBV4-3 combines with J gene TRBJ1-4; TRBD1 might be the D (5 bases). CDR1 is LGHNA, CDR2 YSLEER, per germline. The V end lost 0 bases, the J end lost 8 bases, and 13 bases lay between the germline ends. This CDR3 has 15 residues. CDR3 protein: CASSQDARDREKLFF. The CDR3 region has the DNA TGCGCCAGCAGCCAAGATGCCAGGGATAGAGAAAAACTGTTTTTT.

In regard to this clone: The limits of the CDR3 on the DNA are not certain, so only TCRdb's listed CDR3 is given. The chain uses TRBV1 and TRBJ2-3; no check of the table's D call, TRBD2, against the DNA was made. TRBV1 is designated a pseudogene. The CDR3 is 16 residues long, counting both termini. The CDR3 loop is CTSSQRVAGGTDTQYF.

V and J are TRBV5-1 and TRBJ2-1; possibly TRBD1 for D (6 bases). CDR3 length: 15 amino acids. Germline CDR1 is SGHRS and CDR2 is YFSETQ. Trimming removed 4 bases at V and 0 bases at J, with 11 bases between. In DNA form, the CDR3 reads TGCGCCAGCAGCGCACAGGGTAGCTCCTACAATGAGCAGTTCTTC. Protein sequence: CASSAQGSSYNEQFF.

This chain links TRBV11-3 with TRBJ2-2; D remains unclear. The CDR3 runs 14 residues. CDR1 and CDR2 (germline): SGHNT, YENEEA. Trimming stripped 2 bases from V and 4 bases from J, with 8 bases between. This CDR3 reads CASSLTWSTGELFF. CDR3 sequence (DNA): TGTGCCAGCAGCTTAACGTGGAGCACCGGGGAGCTGTTTTTT.

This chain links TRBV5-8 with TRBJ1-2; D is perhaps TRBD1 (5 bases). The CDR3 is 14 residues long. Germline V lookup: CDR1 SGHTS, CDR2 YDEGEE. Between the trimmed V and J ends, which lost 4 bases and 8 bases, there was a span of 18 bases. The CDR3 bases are TGTGCCAGCAGCCACGATCAGGGTCTGTCGGGCTACACCTTC. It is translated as CASSHDQGLSGYTF. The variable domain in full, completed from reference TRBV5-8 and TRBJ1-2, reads EAGVTQSPTHLIKTRGQQATLRCSPISGHTSVYWYQQALGLGLQFLLWYDEGEERNRGNFPPRFSGRQFPNYSSELNVNALELEDSALYLCASSHDQGLSGYTFGSGTRLTVV.

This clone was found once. The CDR3 region has the DNA TGCGCCAGCAGTGACAGGGGACAGAGCACAGATACGCAGTATTTT. This translates into CASSDRGQSTDTQYF. The chain uses TRBV4-3 and TRBJ2-3, with TRBD1 matching over 8 bases. The germline V gene encodes CDR1 LGHNA and CDR2 YSLEER. This CDR3 has 15 residues. The V gene end was trimmed by 6 bases and the J gene end by 0 bases; junction bases not matched to a gene: 5.

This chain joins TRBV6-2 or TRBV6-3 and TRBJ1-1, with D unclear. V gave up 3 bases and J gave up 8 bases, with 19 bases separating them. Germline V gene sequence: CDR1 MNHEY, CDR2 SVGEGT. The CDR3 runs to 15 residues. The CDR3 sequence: CASSYEGNVLAEAFF. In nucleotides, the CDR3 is TGTGCCAGCAGTTATGAGGGAAACGTTCTCGCCGAAGCTTTCTTT.

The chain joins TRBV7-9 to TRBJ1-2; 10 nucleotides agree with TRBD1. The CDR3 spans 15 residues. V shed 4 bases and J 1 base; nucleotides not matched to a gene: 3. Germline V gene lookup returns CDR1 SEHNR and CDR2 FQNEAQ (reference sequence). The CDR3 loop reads CASSSRDRGNYGYTF. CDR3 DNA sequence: TGTGCCAGCAGCTCCCGGGACAGGGGTAACTATGGCTACACCTTC. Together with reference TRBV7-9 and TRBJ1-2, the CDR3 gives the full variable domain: DTGVSQNPRHKITKRGQNVTFRCDPISEHNRLYWYRQTLGQGPEFLTYFQNEAQLEKSRLLSDRFSAERPKGSFSTLEIQRTEQGDSAMYLCASSSRDRGNYGYTFGSGTRLTVV.

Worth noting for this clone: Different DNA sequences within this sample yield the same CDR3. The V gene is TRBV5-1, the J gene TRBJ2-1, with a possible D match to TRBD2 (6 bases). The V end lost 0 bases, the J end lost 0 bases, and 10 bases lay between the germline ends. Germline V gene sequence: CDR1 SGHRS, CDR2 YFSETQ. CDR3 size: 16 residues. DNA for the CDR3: TGCGCCAGCAGCTTGGCCCCCGGGAGCTCCTACAATGAGCAGTTCTTC. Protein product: CASSLAPGSSYNEQFF.

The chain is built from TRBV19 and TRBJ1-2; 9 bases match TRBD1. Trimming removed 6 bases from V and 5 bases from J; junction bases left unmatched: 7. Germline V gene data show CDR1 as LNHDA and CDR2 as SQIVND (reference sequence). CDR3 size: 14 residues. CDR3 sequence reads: CASRIQGAGYGYTF. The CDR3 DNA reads TGTGCCAGTAGGATACAGGGGGCTGGTTATGGCTACACCTTC.